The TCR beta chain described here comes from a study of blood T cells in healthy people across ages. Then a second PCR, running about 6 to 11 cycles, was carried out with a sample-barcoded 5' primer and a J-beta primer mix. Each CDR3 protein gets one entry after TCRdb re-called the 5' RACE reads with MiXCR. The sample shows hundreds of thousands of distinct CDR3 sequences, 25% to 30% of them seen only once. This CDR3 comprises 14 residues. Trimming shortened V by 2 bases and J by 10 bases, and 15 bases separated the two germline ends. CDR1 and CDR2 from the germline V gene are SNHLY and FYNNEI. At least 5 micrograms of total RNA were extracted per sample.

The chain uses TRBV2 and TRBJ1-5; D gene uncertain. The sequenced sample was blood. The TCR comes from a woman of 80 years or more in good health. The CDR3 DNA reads TGTGCCAGCAGTGAACTGGTCAGCAATCGCCCCCAGCATTTT. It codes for CASSELVSNRPQHF.